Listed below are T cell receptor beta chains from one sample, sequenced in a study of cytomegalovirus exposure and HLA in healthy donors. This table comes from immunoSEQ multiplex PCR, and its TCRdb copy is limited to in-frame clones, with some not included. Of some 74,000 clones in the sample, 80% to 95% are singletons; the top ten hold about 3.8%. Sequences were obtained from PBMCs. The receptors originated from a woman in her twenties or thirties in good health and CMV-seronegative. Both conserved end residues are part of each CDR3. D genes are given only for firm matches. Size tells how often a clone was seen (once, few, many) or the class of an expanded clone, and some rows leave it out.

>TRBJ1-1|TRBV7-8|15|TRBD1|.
TGTGCCAGCAGCCCCCAGACAGGGATCGACACTGAAGCTTTCTTT
CASSPQTGIDTEAFF
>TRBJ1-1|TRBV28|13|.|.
TGTGCCAGCAGTTTGCCTACGGTTTTTGAAGCTTTCTTT
CASSLPTVFEAFF
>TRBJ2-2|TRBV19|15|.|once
TGTGCCAGTAGTCCTTGGACAGAGAACACCGGGGAGCTGTTTTTT
CASSPWTENTGELFF
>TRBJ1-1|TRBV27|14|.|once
TGTGCCAGCAGTCCCCACGACAGCCGAACTGAAGCTTTCTTT
CASSPHDSRTEAFF
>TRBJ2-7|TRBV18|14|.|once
TGTGCCAGCTCACCATACAAGGGGCCTGGCGAGCAGTACTTC
CASSPYKGPGEQYF
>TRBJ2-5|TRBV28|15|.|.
TGTGCCAGCAGTTTTTTAGCAGGGAACCAAGAGACCCAGTACTTC
CASSFLAGNQETQYF
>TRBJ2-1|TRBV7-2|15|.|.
TGTGCCAGCAGCAAACAGGGTAGCTCCTACAATGAGCAGTTCTTC
CASSKQGSSYNEQFF
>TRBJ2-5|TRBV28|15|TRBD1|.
TGTGCCAGCAGCGCTCTACAGGGGTATGGAGAGACCCAGTACTTC
CASSALQGYGETQYF
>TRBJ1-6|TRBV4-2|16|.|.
TGTGCCAGCAGCCAAGATATGGGGTCGGGGAATTCACCCCTCCACTTT
CASSQDMGSGNSPLHF
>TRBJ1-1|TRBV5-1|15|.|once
TGCGCCAGCAGCCCTAGGGGGACCTCGGTCACTGAAGCTTTCTTT
CASSPRGTSVTEAFF
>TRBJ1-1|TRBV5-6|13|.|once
TGTGCCAGCAGCTTGTGGGGGGGCCCTGAAGCTTTCTTT
CASSLWGGPEAFF
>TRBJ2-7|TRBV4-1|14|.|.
TGCGCCAGCAGCCAAGAGGGCAGATCCTACGAGCAGTACTTC
CASSQEGRSYEQYF
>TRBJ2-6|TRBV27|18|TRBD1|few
TGTGCCAGCAGTTTTCTGACAGGGGCTAGCTCTGGGGCCAACGTCCTGACTTTC
CASSFLTGASSGANVLTF
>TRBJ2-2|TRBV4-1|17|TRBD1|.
TGCGCCAGCAGCCCAACCCTCAGGGGGTCGTACACCGGGGAGCTGTTTTTT
CASSPTLRGSYTGELFF
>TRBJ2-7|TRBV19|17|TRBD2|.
TGTGCCAGTAGTATAGCTAGCGGGGGACCGATCTCCTACGAGCAGTACTTC
CASSIASGGPISYEQYF
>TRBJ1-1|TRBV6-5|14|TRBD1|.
TGTGCCAGCAGCCCGGGACAGGGGCGGACTGAAGCTTTCTTT
CASSPGQGRTEAFF
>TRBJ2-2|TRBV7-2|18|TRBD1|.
TGTGCCAGCAGCACAGTTGGGACAGGGGGTTCAAGGACCGGGGAGCTGTTTTTT
CASSTVGTGGSRTGELFF
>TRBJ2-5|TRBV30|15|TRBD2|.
TGTGCCTGGAAACTAGCGGGAGCGGGTCAAGAGACCCAGTACTTC
CAWKLAGAGQETQYF
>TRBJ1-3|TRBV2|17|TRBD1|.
TGTGCCAGCAGGTCCCGGGACAGGGTTGGAGCTGGAAACACCATATATTTT
CASRSRDRVGAGNTIYF
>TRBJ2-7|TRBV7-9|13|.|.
TGTGCCAGCGGCGTCGGGACATTGTCTGAGCAGTACTTC
CASGVGTLSEQYF
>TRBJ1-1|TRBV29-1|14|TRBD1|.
TGCAGCGTTGACAAGGACAGGGGGGAAACTGAAGCTTTCTTT
CSVDKDRGETEAFF
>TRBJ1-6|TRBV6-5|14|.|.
TGTGCCAGCAGTAAACAGGGAGTCCGATCACCCCTCCACTTT
CASSKQGVRSPLHF
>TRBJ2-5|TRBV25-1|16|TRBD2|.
TGTGCCAGCAGTGAAGGGACTAGCGGGGGACAAGAGACCCAGTACTTC
CASSEGTSGGQETQYF
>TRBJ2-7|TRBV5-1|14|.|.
TGCGCCAGCAGCTTAGTCGAGGGCCGAGACGAGCAGTACTTC
CASSLVEGRDEQYF
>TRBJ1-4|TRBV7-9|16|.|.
TGTGCCAGCAGCTTATTGGGGAGGGGCCGGGGTGAAAAACTGTTTTTT
CASSLLGRGRGEKLFF
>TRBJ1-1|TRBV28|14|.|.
TGTGCCAGCAGTTCCGGGGGGGGGAACACTGAAGCTTTCTTT
CASSSGGGNTEAFF
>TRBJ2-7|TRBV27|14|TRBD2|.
TGTGCCAGCAGCGGACTAGCGGGCCCCTACGAGCAGTACTTC
CASSGLAGPYEQYF
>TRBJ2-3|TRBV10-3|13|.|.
TGTGCCATCGAAGGGGACTTCACAGATACGCAGTATTTT
CAIEGDFTDTQYF
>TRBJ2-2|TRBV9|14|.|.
TGTGCCAGCAGCGTAGGCCAGGGGACCGGGGAGCTGTTTTTT
CASSVGQGTGELFF
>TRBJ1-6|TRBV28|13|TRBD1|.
TGTGCCAGTAAACAGGGGTATAATTCACCCCTCCACTTT
CASKQGYNSPLHF
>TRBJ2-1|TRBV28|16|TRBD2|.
TGTGCCAGCAAATATAGCGGGGGGGCTTCCTACAATGAGCAGTTCTTC
CASKYSGGASYNEQFF
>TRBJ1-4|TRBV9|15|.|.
TGTGCCAGCAGCTGGGGGCACAGGGAGAATGAAAAACTGTTTTTT
CASSWGHRENEKLFF
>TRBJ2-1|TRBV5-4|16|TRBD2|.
TGTGCCAGCAGCCGGCCCGGGACTAGCGGCTTCAATGAGCAGTTCTTC
CASSRPGTSGFNEQFF
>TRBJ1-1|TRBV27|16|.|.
TGTGCCAGCACTCAAGGCAGGGGCTGGCCGAACACTGAAGCTTTCTTT
CASTQGRGWPNTEAFF
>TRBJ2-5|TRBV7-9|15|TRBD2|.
TGTGCCAGCAGCTTTCCAGCGGGGCTTGGAGAGACCCAGTACTTC
CASSFPAGLGETQYF
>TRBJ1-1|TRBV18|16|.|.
TGTGCCAGCTCACTCGCGACAGTAAGCCTGAACACTGAAGCTTTCTTT
CASSLATVSLNTEAFF
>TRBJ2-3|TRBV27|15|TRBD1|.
TGTGCCAGCAGTCCGGACAGGGGGTCGCCAGATACGCAGTATTTT
CASSPDRGSPDTQYF
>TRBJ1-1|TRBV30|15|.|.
TGTGCCTGGAGTGTACTGGAGGGTGGGGGAACTGAAGCTTTCTTT
CAWSVLEGGGTEAFF
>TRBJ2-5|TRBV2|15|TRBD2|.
TGTGCCAGCAGTGAAGAGCGGGGGGTCCAAGAGACCCAGTACTTC
CASSEERGVQETQYF
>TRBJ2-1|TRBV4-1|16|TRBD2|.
TGCGCCAGCAGCCAAGGGGGACTAGCGGGGTACAATGAGCAGTTCTTC
CASSQGGLAGYNEQFF
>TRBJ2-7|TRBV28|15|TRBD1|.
TGTGCCAGCAGTTCTGGACAGGGGAATTTATACGAGCAGTACTTC
CASSSGQGNLYEQYF
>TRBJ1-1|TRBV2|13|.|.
TGTGCCAGCAGAACAGCCCCCATAACTGAAGCTTTCTTT
CASRTAPITEAFF
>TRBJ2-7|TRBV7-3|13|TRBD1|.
TGTGCCAGCAGCTTAAGACAGGGGGACGGGCAGTACTTC
CASSLRQGDGQYF
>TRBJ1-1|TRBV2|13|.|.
TGTGCCAGCAGCAGGCGGGCGAACACTGAAGCTTTCTTT
CASSRRANTEAFF
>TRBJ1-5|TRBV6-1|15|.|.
TGTGCCAGCAGTTCCGGGACATATAGCAATCAGCCCCAGCATTTT
CASSSGTYSNQPQHF
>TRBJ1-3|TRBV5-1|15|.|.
TGCGCCAGCAGCCTGGACGGTCCCTCTGGAAACACCATATATTTT
CASSLDGPSGNTIYF
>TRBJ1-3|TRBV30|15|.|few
TGTGCCTGGAGTGGGACAGCTTTCTCTGGAAACACCATATATTTT
CAWSGTAFSGNTIYF
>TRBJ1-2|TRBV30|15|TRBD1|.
TGTGCCTGGAGTGTACCGGGACAGACGAACTATGGCTACACCTTC
CAWSVPGQTNYGYTF
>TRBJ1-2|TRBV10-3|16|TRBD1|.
TGTGCCATCAGTGCCTTGGAAACAGGGGGGGAAAATGGCTACACCTTC
CAISALETGGENGYTF
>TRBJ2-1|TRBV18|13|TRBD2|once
TGTGCCAGCTCACCCCGTAGCGGGAGAGAGCAGTTCTTC
CASSPRSGREQFF
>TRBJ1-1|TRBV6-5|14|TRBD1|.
TGTGCCAGCAGCCAAGGACAGGGGAGGACTGAAGCTTTCTTT
CASSQGQGRTEAFF
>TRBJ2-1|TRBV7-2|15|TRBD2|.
TGTGCCAGCAGCCGCGAGGGAGGGGTCTACAATGAGCAGTTCTTC
CASSREGGVYNEQFF
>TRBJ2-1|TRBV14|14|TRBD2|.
TGTGCCAGCACCATAGCGGGAGGGGGCAATGAGCAGTTCTTC
CASTIAGGGNEQFF
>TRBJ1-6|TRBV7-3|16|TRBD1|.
TGTGCCAGCAGCTTGGACCCGACAGGGCCTAATTCACCCCTCCACTTT
CASSLDPTGPNSPLHF